These T cell receptor beta chains were read from a single sample in a study of blood T cell repertoires in COVID-19. Some clones are missing from TCRdb's copy, which holds only in-frame ones; the method was immunoSEQ multiplex PCR. The sample gives fewer than 350,000 clones, roughly 90% of which show up once; 9.5% to 10% is in the top ten. Source material: peripheral blood. These receptors all stem from a man aged 30 to 39 with COVID-19, enrolled during active disease. CDR3s include the opening cysteine and the closing phenylalanine or tryptophan. D genes are given only for firm matches. Expanded clones get a size class; other rows say once, few or many, or leave the size out.

j_call v_call clone_size d_call cdr3_nt cdr3_aa
TRBJ2-3 TRBV9 . . TGTGCCAGCAGCGTAGTCGGGAGCACAGATACGCAGTATTTT CASSVVGSTDTQYF
TRBJ2-6 TRBV18 . TRBD1 TGTGCCAGCTCACGAACAGGGGGCTCTGGGGCCAACGTCCTGACTTTC CASSRTGGSGANVLTF
TRBJ1-5 TRBV15 . . TGTGCCACCAGCCCGAGACTCGATCAGCCCCAGCATTTT CATSPRLDQPQHF
TRBJ1-1 TRBV5-4 few . TGTGCCAGCAGCCTAGGCGGACGCGGGGTTACTTTCTTT CASSLGGRGVTFF
TRBJ1-2 TRBV7-6 . . TGTGCCAGCAGCTTAGTAATGGGGGGGACCCCTAACTATGGCTACACCTTC CASSLVMGGTPNYGYTF
TRBJ2-1 TRBV7-3 . . TGTGCCAGCAGCTTAAGGCAGGGTGATGAGCAGTTCTTC CASSLRQGDEQFF
TRBJ1-1 TRBV4-2 . . TGTGCCAGCAGCCAAATGGGGGCGAGGAACACTGAAGCTTTCTTT CASSQMGARNTEAFF
TRBJ2-1 TRBV15 . TRBD2 TGTGCCACCAGCAGAGCGGGGGGGCCAGGGGATGAGCAGTTCTTC CATSRAGGPGDEQFF
TRBJ2-7 TRBV28 . . TGTGCCAGCACCTCCGGGGCGGGGACCTACGAGCAGTACTTC CASTSGAGTYEQYF
TRBJ2-1 TRBV5-1 . TRBD1 TGCGCCAGCAGCTTGTGCGATGCGACAGGGTGTAATGAGCAGTTCTTC CASSLCDATGCNEQFF
TRBJ2-1 TRBV15 few TRBD2 TGTGCCACCAGCAGTACTAGCGGGGAATACAATGAGCAGTTCTTC CATSSTSGEYNEQFF
TRBJ2-2 TRBV27 few . TGTGCCAGCAGACTAGTGGGCACCGGGGAGCTGTTTTTT CASRLVGTGELFF
TRBJ2-1 TRBV4-3 . . TGCGCCAGCAGCCAAGACGACAGGATCTCCTACAATGAGCAGTTCTTC CASSQDDRISYNEQFF
TRBJ2-3 TRBV29-1 . TRBD2 TGCAGCGTTGATGGGGCTAGCGGAAGCACAGATACGCAGTATTTT CSVDGASGSTDTQYF
TRBJ2-7 TRBV7-9 few . TGTGCCAGCAGTCGCACGCATGGTCAGTTCTACGAGCAGTACTTC CASSRTHGQFYEQYF
TRBJ2-3 TRBV2 . TRBD1 TGTGCCAGCAGCCAGGGGGCCATCCTCACAGATACGCAGTATTTT CASSQGAILTDTQYF
TRBJ1-3 TRBV18 . TRBD1 TGTGCCAGCTCACCACCCCGGACAGGGGCTGGAAACACCATATATTTT CASSPPRTGAGNTIYF
TRBJ1-6 TRBV7-9 . TRBD1 TGTGCCAGCGGGACAGCCAATTCACCCCTCCACTTT CASGTANSPLHF
TRBJ2-3 TRBV11-3 . TRBD2 TGTGCCAGCAGCCTCACAGGGACTAGCGGGACTAGCACAGATACGCAGTATTTT CASSLTGTSGTSTDTQYF
TRBJ2-7 TRBV7-9 . . TGTGCCAGCAGCTTCTCCCGCTACGAGCAGTACTTC CASSFSRYEQYF
TRBJ1-4 TRBV2 . . TGTGCCAGCAGTGATAGGGGTAGGGATGAAAAACTGTTTTTT CASSDRGRDEKLFF
TRBJ2-2 TRBV7-2 . TRBD2 TGTGCCAGCAGCTGGACTAGCGGGGTCAACACCGGGGAGCTGTTTTTT CASSWTSGVNTGELFF
TRBJ2-2 TRBV7-6 . TRBD2 TGTGCCAGCAGCCCTGGACTAGCGGGAGGCTCGAGCACCGGGGAGCTGTTTTTT CASSPGLAGGSSTGELFF
TRBJ2-1 TRBV28 few . TGTGCCAGCAGAGGGAGCTCCTACAATGAGCAGTTCTTC CASRGSSYNEQFF
TRBJ2-5 TRBV7-3 . TRBD1 TGTGCCAGCAGCCACCGGGACAGAAGTTTCCAAGAGACCCAGTACTTC CASSHRDRSFQETQYF
TRBJ2-7 TRBV5-1 . TRBD1 TGCGCCAGCAGCTCCCGGGACAGATCCTACGAGCAGTACTTC CASSSRDRSYEQYF
TRBJ2-6 TRBV7-2 few . TGTGCCAGCAGCACCCGCCAACTTACAGGGTCTGGGGCCAACGTCCTGACTTTC CASSTRQLTGSGANVLTF
TRBJ2-6 TRBV9 . TRBD2 TGTGCCAGCAGCGAGACCACCAGCGGGGGGACTGGGGCCAACGTCCTGACTTTC CASSETTSGGTGANVLTF
TRBJ2-2 TRBV9 . . TGTGCCAGCAGCGTAGTAGGGAGTGGCGGGGAGCTGTTTTTT CASSVVGSGGELFF
TRBJ2-1 TRBV9 . TRBD2 TGTGCCAGCAGCGTCACTAGCGGTAATGAGCAGTTCTTC CASSVTSGNEQFF
TRBJ2-7 TRBV10-1 . TRBD1 TGCGCCAGCAGTGAGTTGGGGGTACAGGGGGACGAGCAGTACTTC CASSELGVQGDEQYF
TRBJ1-2 TRBV7-2 . . TGTGCCAGCAGCCCGTCAGTGGGGGCGGACTATGGCTACACCTTC CASSPSVGADYGYTF
TRBJ2-6 TRBV10-1 . TRBD1 TGCGCCAGCTGGGACAGGGTGCTCTCTGGGGCCAACGTCCTGACTTTC CASWDRVLSGANVLTF